Reported below is one TCR beta chain. Its antigen is currently not known. Base qualities are not at hand, and no much larger clone is one base apart. The data are from a study of shared clonotypes between healthy human individuals (dated by TCRdb to 2018 to 2021). Broadly, across the study: Three men and two women, aged 18 to 49 years, made up the cohort. Libraries were prepared and TCR repertoires were sequenced by different laboratories using diverse techniques, in order to increase sequencing depth and limit assay-specific biases. Each donor's leukapheresis produced roughly between roughly 0.85 and 9 billion PBMCs. To estimate repertoire size and how much clonotypes are shared between individuals, the study performed deep sequencing of blood TCR repertoires from about 5 healthy adults. For each donor, CD4 naive and CD4 memory were each given three plates, CD8 naive was given two plates, and CD8 memory was given one plate. The paper's findings and limits, for the study overall: The genetic and exposure-history diversity represented was limited by the small number of donors. Based on pairwise subsampling, the degree of clonotype sharing among donors was expected to be affected by sequencing depth. Higher generation probabilities were observed for clonotypes shared by all four sorted-subset donors than for non-shared clonotypes. Even with the large sequencing depth, rarefaction of the sorted-subset datasets indicated that sequencing was incomplete. Sampling was limited to blood, and TCR repertoires in tissue likely differ from TCR repertoires in blood. Approximately 5% of naive CD4, 3% to 4% of naive CD8, about 2.5% of memory CD4, and less than 0.45% of memory CD8 clonotypes were shared across a handful of donors. Estimated clonotype richness was generally larger for naive than for memory subsets.

The donors were healthy, HIV-negative adults who had no recently reported acute infections or vaccinations. Every donor was a Caucasian adult residing in Nashville, Tennessee, USA. CD4+ T cells were enriched through magnetic negative selection, after which naive cells were positively selected on CD45RA and the remaining negative fraction served as the memory subset. Blood was collected by leukapheresis, and PBMCs were isolated by Ficoll-Histopaque density gradient centrifugation and then cryopreserved in liquid nitrogen vapor phase. Analytical flow cytometry was used to check the purity and quantity of each magnetically sorted T cell population. From each sorted fraction, genomic DNA was isolated and quantified by UV absorbance on a Nanodrop 2000c. Including the terminal cysteine and phenylalanine, the CDR3 comprises 12 residues. The retained sequence is limited to the CDR3, 36 bases, with the frame set at the first base. V is cut by 8 bases and J by 3 bases, and the space between the germline ends is 13 bases. The germline V gene yields SQVTM for CDR1 and ANQGSEA for CDR2.

Using the deep immunoSEQ assay, multiplex PCR amplified TCR CDR3 regions from genomic DNA. Extracted genomic DNA from each cell subset was spread evenly across all wells of several immunoSEQ 96-well plates, with each plate serving as a replicate. For sorted subsets, roughly 200 ng of genomic DNA, equivalent to some 33,000 T cell genomes, went into each replicate PCR. Purified libraries were quantified with a Qubit 3.0 fluorometer, sized on a Bioanalyzer 2100, and re-quantified with the KAPA Library Quantification kit. Every immunoSEQ 96-well plate was sequenced on a separate single-read 150-cycle Illumina NextSeq 550 flow cell. The authors processed their data as follows. The immunoSEQ output contained only junctional sequences without quality scores, so filtering could not match that applied to full-length reads. To assign V/J genes and CDR3, sequences were annotated using PyIR, a Python wrapper for IgBLAST v1.9, with IMGT germline references. Any read was removed if the V/J assignment was weak (E-value above 1e-6), the CDR3 was missing, or the read contained stop codons, out-of-frame junctions, or ambiguous translated residues. V3J clonotypes were defined as sequences sharing the same inferred V gene, J gene, and CDR3 amino acid sequence. Percentage overlap between repertoires was computed as shared unique clonotypes divided by the size of the smaller repertoire. RTK rarefaction, the Chao1 estimator, and Recon v2.1 estimates of unobserved clonotypes were used to assess repertoire richness. OLGA was used to compute generation probabilities for all TCRbeta clonotypes that the gDNA method yielded from a handful of donors. TCRdb took this table from immuneACCESS and kept in-frame rearrangements with V and J called. Such tables lack part of the clones; where checked against another copy, unresolved V genes explain under half of the gap, and the rest is unexplained. That table is the source of V, J and clone size, and D and trimming were worked out from the DNA. This sample holds about 530,000 clones; around 96% were observed only once. 0.06% of the sample goes to the ten largest clones.

This sequence was found in a woman aged 25 to 39 in good health. Sequenced input: naive CD4+ T cells sorted from blood. In the paper's terms, the cell subset or site label means: CD45RA+ positively selected. In this chain, TRBV29-1 is recombined with TRBJ1-2; D gene: possibly TRBD1, on 5 matching bases. The CDR3 reads CSKVGTDYGYTF. The DNA sequence is given as TGCAGCAAGGTGGGGACGGACTATGGCTACACCTTC.